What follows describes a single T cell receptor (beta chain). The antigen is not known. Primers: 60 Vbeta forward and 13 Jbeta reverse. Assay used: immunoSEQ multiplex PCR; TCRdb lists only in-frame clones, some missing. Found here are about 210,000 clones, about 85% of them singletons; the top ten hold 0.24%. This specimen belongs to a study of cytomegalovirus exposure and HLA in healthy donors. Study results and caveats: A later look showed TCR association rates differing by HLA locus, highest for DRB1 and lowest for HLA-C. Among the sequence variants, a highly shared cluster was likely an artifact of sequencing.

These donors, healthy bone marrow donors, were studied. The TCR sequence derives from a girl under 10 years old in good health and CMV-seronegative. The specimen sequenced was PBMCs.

CDR3 residues: CASSLERSGGRTDTQYF. CDR3 DNA: TGTGCCAGCAGCTTGGAGAGAAGCGGGGGACGCACAGATACGCAGTATTTT. The rearrangement uses TRBV5-4 and TRBJ2-3; 8 bases map to TRBD2. Germline CDR1 and CDR2: SGHNT and YYREEE (reference sequence). Trimming cost V 0 bases and J 1 base; bases outside gene matches: 7. The CDR3 extends over 17 amino acids.